The clone carrying this T cell receptor beta chain was recorded many times. What it binds is unknown. This beta chain represents an off-target read in a library built for alpha chains; its size is of limited meaning. Specified time point: sample taken at primary tumor resection. The donors comprised around 72 untreated early-stage non-small cell lung cancer patients. In each case, whole RNA from tumor, nontumor lung or frozen PBMC was sequenced unsorted. TCRdb re-called the 5' RACE reads through MiXCR, storing one row per CDR3 protein. The data show about 11,000 distinct CDR3 sequences, approximately 4.7% seen once. V lost 5 bases and J lost 1; bases outside the gene matches: 6. The germline gives CDR1 DFQATT, CDR2 SNEGSKA (reference sequence). CDR3 size: 17 residues. This sample was taken from a study of spatial heterogeneity in lung cancer. Study context: Matched bulk RNA-seq yielded a T cell module score, and TCR transcript counts in tumor regions correlated strongly with that score.

Notes on the study in general: Intratumoral expanded alpha and beta TCR counts were found to track tumor mutation counts.

Sequenced material: lung tumor tissue, taken at surgery. The TCR comes from a male donor with early-stage non-small cell lung cancer. The rearrangement joins TRBV20-1 to TRBJ2-4, with 15 bases fitting TRBD2. CDR3 region: CSAGTSGRWVAKNIQYF. Here the CDR3 DNA reads TGCAGTGCTGGGACTAGCGGGAGGTGGGTGGCCAAAAACATTCAGTACTTC.